What follows is one T cell receptor beta chain and its context. The antigen is not known. The data belong to a study of CD8+ T cells in alopecia areata. Study details: Patients received oral tofacitinib, 5 to 10 mg twice daily, for moderate-to-severe alopecia areata. General study points: Resident alphabeta T-cell populations of normal skin are likewise subject to sequencing in scalp samples.

Trimming took off 2 bases at V and 3 bases at J, with 17 bases between the two ends. Germline CDR1 LNHDA, CDR2 SQIVND (reference sequence). This CDR3 is 16 amino acids long. Noted treatment: oral pan-JAK inhibitor, 5-10 mg twice daily. After isolation, RNA underwent reverse transcription to generate cDNA as the sequencing template. Sequencing was performed with immunoSEQ multiplex PCR; in TCRdb, only in-frame clones are kept and a portion is missing. The sample includes about 40,000 clones, 80% to 95% of them seen just once. The source material was CD8+ T cells sorted from blood, sampled at week 24, from a patient treated with tofacitinib. The clonotype originates from a human donor with alopecia areata. The chain couples TRBV19 to TRBJ2-7; D perhaps matches TRBD2 (6 bases). CDR3 in DNA: TGTGCCAGTAGTATATATGGAGGGGACCGCCACTACGAGCAGTACTTC. This sequence encodes CASSIYGGDRHYEQYF.